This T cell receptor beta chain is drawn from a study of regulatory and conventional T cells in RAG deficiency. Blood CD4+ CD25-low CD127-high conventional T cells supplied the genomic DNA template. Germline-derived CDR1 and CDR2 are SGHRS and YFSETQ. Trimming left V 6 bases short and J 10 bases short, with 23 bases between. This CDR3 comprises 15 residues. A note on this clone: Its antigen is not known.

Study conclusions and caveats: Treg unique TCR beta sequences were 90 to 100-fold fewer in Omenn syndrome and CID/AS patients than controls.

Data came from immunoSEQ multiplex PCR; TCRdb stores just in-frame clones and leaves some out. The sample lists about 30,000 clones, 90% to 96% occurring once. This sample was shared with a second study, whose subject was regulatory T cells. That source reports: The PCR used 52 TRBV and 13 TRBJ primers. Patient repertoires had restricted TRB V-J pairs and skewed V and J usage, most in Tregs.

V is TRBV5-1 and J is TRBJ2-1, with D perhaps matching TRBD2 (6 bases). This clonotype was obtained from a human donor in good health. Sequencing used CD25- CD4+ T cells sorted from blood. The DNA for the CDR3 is TGCGCCAGCACTATGGAGGGCCGTGGTATCAGCGAGCAGTTCTTC. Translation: CASTMEGRGISEQFF.